Presented here are 27 T cell receptor beta chains from one specimen sequenced in a study of identical twins. TCRdb recomputed calls from the 5' RACE reads with MiXCR, one row per CDR3 protein. The table includes about 890,000 distinct CDR3 sequences, approximately 13% detected once. These same data were also listed under a study on yellow fever vaccine responses in identical twins.

Sequenced: PBMCs. These receptor sequences come from a woman aged 18 to 35 in good health.

V is TRBV19 and J is TRBJ1-5, with 7 bases aligning to TRBD1. V shed 1 base and J 0 bases; nucleotides not matched to a gene: 6. The CDR3 totals 17 residues. Looked up from germline, CDR1 is LNHDA and CDR2 is SQIVND (reference sequence). The CDR3 bases are TGTGCCAGTAGTATAGGGGACAGACTACATAGCAATCAGCCCCAGCATTTT. It encodes CASSIGDRLHSNQPQHF.

This clonotype was observed at least ten times. J is TRBJ2-1 and V is TRBV12-3 or TRBV12-4; tentatively, D is TRBD2 (6 bases). This CDR3 is built from 14 residues. Trimming removed 2 bases at V and 10 bases at J, with 15 bases between. The CDR3 DNA reads TGTGCCAGCAGTTTACCCGGCGGGGAATGGGAGCAGTTCTTC. Its translation is CASSLPGGEWEQFF.

This clonotype occurred a few times. This chain joins TRBV10-2 and TRBJ2-1, with 7 nucleotides matching TRBD1. V dropped 3 bases and J dropped 5; count of bases not matched to a gene: 7. Germline V gene sequence: CDR1 WSHSY, CDR2 SAAADI. The CDR3 consists of 15 residues. The CDR3: CASSDKDRVDNEQFF. The DNA for the CDR3 is TGCGCCAGCAGTGACAAAGACAGGGTAGACAATGAGCAGTTCTTC.

This rearrangement joins TRBV4-1 to TRBJ1-4; tentative D call: TRBD1 (6 bases). CDR3 length: 16 residues. V dropped 5 bases and J dropped 12 bases, with 25 bases sitting between them. In germline, CDR1 is MGHRA, CDR2 YSYEKL. CDR3 in amino acids: CASSDLTTGRNEELFF. The CDR3 DNA reads as TGCGCCAGCAGCGACCTCACGACAGGTCGCAATGAGGAACTGTTTTTT.

CDR3 bases: TGTGCCACGACCCATGGACTAGGGGGAAATGAGGAGACCCAGTACTTC. Translation: CATTHGLGGNEETQYF. The rearrangement links TRBV10-3 to TRBJ2-5; D might be TRBD2 (7 bases). The CDR3 consists of 16 residues. V lost 10 bases and J lost 5, with 26 bases in between. Germline CDR1 is ENHRY and CDR2 is SYGVKD.

The sample holds a few counts of this clonotype. This chain links TRBV20-1 with TRBJ2-3; D is uncertain. Germline V gene data show CDR1 as DFQATT and CDR2 as SNEGSKA (reference sequence). Trimming took off 4 bases at V and 2 bases at J, with 10 bases between the two ends. The CDR3 contains 13 residues. The CDR3 spells CSAKGPSTDTQYF. The CDR3 coding sequence is TGCAGTGCTAAGGGCCCCTCCACAGATACGCAGTATTTT.

This clonotype has just a few counts. The chain joins TRBV29-1 to TRBJ1-1, with a possible D match to TRBD1 (6 bases). Germline V gene lookup returns CDR1 SQVTM and CDR2 ANQGSEA. Deletions cut 1 base from V and 4 bases from J, with 7 bases between. This CDR3 has 12 amino acids. The CDR3: CSVEGGPTEAFF. In DNA form, the CDR3 reads TGCAGCGTTGAAGGGGGGCCCACTGAAGCTTTCTTT.

This rearrangement joins TRBV6-5 to TRBJ2-1; D is tentatively TRBD1 or TRBD2 (5 bases each). Trimming stripped 7 bases from V and 6 bases from J, with 16 bases between. Germline V gene data show CDR1 as MNHEY and CDR2 as SVGAGI. The CDR3 loop spans 14 amino acids. This CDR3 is CASNLLGPTNEQFF. The CDR3 bases are TGTGCCAGCAATCTACTGGGACCCACCAATGAGCAGTTCTTC.

The chain couples TRBV5-1 to TRBJ2-1, with 8 bases fitting TRBD2. CDR1 and CDR2 from the germline V gene are SGHRS and YFSETQ. The trim removed 2 bases at V and 4 bases at J, leaving 5 bases unmatched. CDR3 length: 15 residues. The CDR3 spells CASSFSGSLYNEQFF. The CDR3 DNA reads TGCGCCAGCAGCTTCAGCGGGAGTTTATACAATGAGCAGTTCTTC. The whole variable domain, filled in from reference TRBV5-1 and TRBJ2-1, reads KAGVTQTPRYLIKTRGQQVTLSCSPISGHRSVSWYQQTPGQGLQFLFEYFSETQRNKGNFPGRFSGRQFSNSRSEMNVSTLELGDSALYLCASSFSGSLYNEQFFGPGTRLTVL.

This clonotype showed up just a few times. This chain links TRBV5-1 with TRBJ1-1, with 7 nucleotides matching TRBD1. Germline lookup yields CDR1 SGHRS and CDR2 YFSETQ. The length of the CDR3 is 14 residues. With V trimmed by 4 bases and J by 1 base, 4 bases remained unmatched. CDR3 nucleotide sequence: TGCGCCAGCAGCAAGGGACAGCCGAACACTGAAGCTTTCTTT. Protein: CASSKGQPNTEAFF.

The chain joins TRBV5-1 to TRBJ2-2, with D maybe TRBD2 (6 bases). V lost 5 bases to trimming and J lost 1 base, with 9 bases between them. The CDR3 length is 14 residues. The V gene's germline CDR1 is SGHRS and CDR2 YFSETQ. In DNA, the CDR3 is TGCGCCAGCAGAGTAGCGGAGAACACCGGGGAGCTGTTTTTT. Protein product: CASRVAENTGELFF.

This clonotype showed up just a few times. The V gene is TRBV12-3 or TRBV12-4, the J gene TRBJ1-4; TRBD1 matches at 9 bases. V lost 7 bases to trimming and J lost 6 bases; unmatched junction nucleotides: 6. This CDR3 has 14 amino acids. The CDR3 nucleotides are TGTGCCAGCACCACCGGGACAGGGTATGAAAAACTGTTTTTT. It encodes CASTTGTGYEKLFF.

The CDR3 DNA reads as TGTGCCAGCTCTCCATTCGAGAAACTGAACACTGAAGCTTTCTTT. This codes for CASSPFEKLNTEAFF. The chain joins TRBV18 to TRBJ1-1; D remains unclear. The CDR3 sequence is 15 residues long. From germline, CDR1 is KGHSH and CDR2 LQKENI. Trimming left V 6 bases short and J 0 bases short, with 14 bases between.

This clonotype was seen a handful of times. The chain combines TRBV9 with TRBJ2-3, with TRBD1 identical over 7 bases. Trimming removed 2 bases from V and 3 bases from J; junction bases left unmatched: 9. CDR3 length equals 16 residues. Germline CDR1 and CDR2: SGDLS and YYNGEE. The CDR3, as DNA: TGTGCCAGCAGCGTCCAACTGACAGGGAATACAGATACGCAGTATTTT. Protein product: CASSVQLTGNTDTQYF.

This clonotype occurred many times. The V gene is TRBV3-1, the J gene TRBJ2-5; weak D call: TRBD2 (5 bases). CDR3 length: 16 amino acids. The V end lost 0 bases, the J end lost 7 bases, and 18 bases lay between the germline ends. Germline assignment: CDR1 LGHDT and CDR2 YNNKEL (reference sequence). The CDR3 protein is CASSQDPPGLEGTQYF. The CDR3, as DNA: TGTGCCAGCAGCCAAGATCCTCCGGGATTGGAAGGGACCCAGTACTTC.

This clonotype was seen a few times. V and J are TRBV5-1 and TRBJ2-1, with 11 positions matching TRBD2. V dropped 5 bases and J dropped 8; count of bases not matched to a gene: 6. Germline CDR1 and CDR2: SGHRS and YFSETQ. The CDR3 covers 14 residues. CDR3 in DNA: TGCGCCAGCAGGCTAACTAGCGGGAGCTATGAGCAGTTCTTC. It specifies CASRLTSGSYEQFF. The complete variable domain, with remaining parts taken from reference TRBV5-1 and TRBJ2-1, reads KAGVTQTPRYLIKTRGQQVTLSCSPISGHRSVSWYQQTPGQGLQFLFEYFSETQRNKGNFPGRFSGRQFSNSRSEMNVSTLELGDSALYLCASRLTSGSYEQFFGPGTRLTVL.

V is TRBV27 and J is TRBJ2-5; 13 bases line up with TRBD2. Trimming removed 6 bases from V and 5 bases from J; junction bases left unmatched: 6. This CDR3 region has 15 residues. CDR1 MNHEY and CDR2 SMNVEV come from the germline V gene (reference sequence). The DNA for the CDR3 is TGTGCCAGCAGCTTTGGACTAGCGGGAGTTGAGACCCAGTACTTC. The encoded protein is CASSFGLAGVETQYF.

The chain is built from TRBV27 and TRBJ1-2; 7 bases are a match to TRBD1. V shed 5 bases and J 0 bases; nucleotides not matched to a gene: 9. This CDR3 has 16 residues. Germline V gene lookup returns CDR1 MNHEY and CDR2 SMNVEV (reference sequence). CDR3 region: CASSGLTGLANYGYTF. CDR3 DNA: TGTGCCAGCAGTGGATTGACAGGGCTAGCTAACTATGGCTACACCTTC.

J is TRBJ1-1 and V is TRBV7-9; 7 nucleotides agree with TRBD1. V lost 4 bases, J lost 8 bases, and 4 bases stayed unmatched. The CDR3 is 12 residues long. Germline V gene data show CDR1 as SEHNR and CDR2 as FQNEAQ (reference sequence). DNA for the CDR3: TGTGCCAGCAGCTCCGGGGACAGAGAAGCTTTCTTT. Its translation is CASSSGDREAFF.

This clonotype was detected only a few times. The chain recombines TRBV20-1 with TRBJ2-3, with 7 bases matching TRBD1. The CDR3 contains 17 residues. Germline loops: CDR1 DFQATT, CDR2 SNEGSKA (reference sequence). After removal of 3 bases from V and 0 bases from J, the junction contained 12 bases not matched to a gene. The CDR3 DNA follows: TGCAGTGCTAGGACCATCGACAGGGCCACTAGCACAGATACGCAGTATTTT. Encoded protein: CSARTIDRATSTDTQYF.

CDR3 loop: CASSFGGRRGSYEQYF. CDR3 nucleotides: TGTGCCAGCAGTTTTGGGGGGCGCCGGGGCTCCTACGAGCAGTACTTC. The genes are TRBV27 and TRBJ2-7, with D possibly called TRBD1 or TRBD2 (6 bases each). The ends were cut back, 3 bases at V and 0 bases at J, with 15 bases in the middle. Germline V gene lookup returns CDR1 MNHEY and CDR2 SMNVEV (reference sequence). The CDR3 covers 16 residues.

This clonotype turned up a few times. The V and J genes are TRBV2 and TRBJ2-7; the D gene could be TRBD1 or TRBD2 (5 bases each). Trimming took off 1 base at V and 0 bases at J, with 10 bases between the two ends. This CDR3 region has 15 residues. Germline V gene sequence: CDR1 SNHLY, CDR2 FYNNEI. CDR3 sequence: CASSEGGEGSYEQYV. DNA for the CDR3: TGTGCCAGCAGTGAAGGGGGCGAGGGCTCCTACGAGCAGTACGTC.

This clonotype has more than one count but fewer than ten. The CDR3 nucleotides read TGTGCCACCACGACAGGGAGGTACCAAGAGACCCAGTACTTC. Residues: CATTTGRYQETQYF. This chain joins TRBV15 and TRBJ2-5; D is possibly TRBD1 (7 bases). There are 14 residues in the CDR3. Germline V gene sequence: CDR1 LNHNV, CDR2 YYDKDF (reference sequence). The V end was cut by 7 bases, the J end by 0 bases, with 12 bases between.

This clonotype was seen a few times. This chain uses TRBV14 with TRBJ2-7; 9 nucleotides agree with TRBD1. The V gene end was trimmed by 2 bases and the J gene end by 7 bases; junction bases not matched to a gene: 15. Germline V gives CDR1 SGHDN, CDR2 FVKESK. CDR3 size: 17 residues. The CDR3 nucleotides are TGTGCCAGCAGCCAAAGCAGTGGGGGACAGGGCTCTCGAGAGCAGTACTTC. Translating it yields CASSQSSGGQGSREQYF.

This clonotype was observed at least ten times. The chain links TRBV11-3 to TRBJ2-1; 7 positions agree with TRBD2. The trim removed 5 bases at V and 6 bases at J, leaving 4 bases unmatched. The V gene's germline CDR1 is SGHNT and CDR2 YENEEA. This CDR3 region has 13 residues. The CDR3 sequence is CASSRDYLNEQFF. The CDR3 DNA reads TGTGCCAGCAGCCGGGACTACCTCAATGAGCAGTTCTTC.

This clonotype was seen more than once but under ten times. The gene calls are TRBV7-9 and TRBJ2-7, with TRBD1 matching over 10 bases. The CDR3 has 15 residues. Germline V gene sequence: CDR1 SEHNR, CDR2 FQNEAQ (reference sequence). Trimming cost V 5 bases and J 7 bases; bases outside gene matches: 11. The CDR3 is CASSAPRDRGYEQYF. The CDR3 region has the DNA TGTGCCAGCAGCGCCCCCCGGGACAGGGGCTATGAGCAGTACTTC.

This clonotype has at least ten counts. This rearrangement joins TRBV11-2 to TRBJ2-4; D not certain. Per germline, CDR1 SGHAT and CDR2 FQNNGV. The V end was cut by 5 bases, the J end by 9 bases, with 8 bases between. The CDR3 is made up of 11 amino acids. CDR3 sequence (DNA): TGTGCCAGCAGCCCCCTCATCATTCAGTACTTC. Its translation: CASSPLIIQYF.